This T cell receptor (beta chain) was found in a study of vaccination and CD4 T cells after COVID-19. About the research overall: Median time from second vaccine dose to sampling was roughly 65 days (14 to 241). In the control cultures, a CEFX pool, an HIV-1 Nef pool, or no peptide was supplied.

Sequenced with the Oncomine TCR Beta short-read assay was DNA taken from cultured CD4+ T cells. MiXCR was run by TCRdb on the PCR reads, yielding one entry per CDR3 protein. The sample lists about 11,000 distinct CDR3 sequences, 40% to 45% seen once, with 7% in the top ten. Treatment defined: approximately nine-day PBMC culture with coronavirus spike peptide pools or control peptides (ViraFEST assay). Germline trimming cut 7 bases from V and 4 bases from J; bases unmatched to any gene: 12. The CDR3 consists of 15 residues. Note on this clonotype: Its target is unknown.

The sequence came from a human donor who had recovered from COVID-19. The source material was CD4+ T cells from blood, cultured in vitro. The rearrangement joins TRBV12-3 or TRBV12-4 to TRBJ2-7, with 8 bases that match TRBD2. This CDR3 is CASTPGRGGGYEQYF. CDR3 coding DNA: TGTGCCAGCACCCCAGGTCGGGGGGGAGGGTACGAGCAGTACTTC.